This TCR beta chain was retrieved from a study of cytomegalovirus exposure and HLA in healthy donors. General observations from the study: Rarity held for most TCR sequences, but there were some public TCRs that occurred in many donors. Among the CMV-associated chains, three were confirmed in vitro as specific for CMV antigens.

To note about this clone: Its target is not known.

Clones were sequenced by immunoSEQ multiplex PCR, and TCRdb holds only the in-frame ones, with some missing. The table records approximately 230,000 clones, roughly nine tenths of them present only once. This CDR3 spans 13 amino acids. Trimming left V 7 bases short and J 1 base short, with 9 bases between. The V gene's germline CDR1 is SNHLY and CDR2 FYNNEI. Sequencing input: PBMCs. This sequence joins TRBV2 and TRBJ2-3; D is uncertain. This TCR was sampled from a man younger than 30 in good health and CMV-seropositive. CDR3 amino acids: CASNGIGTDTQYF. The CDR3 nucleotides are TGTGCCAGCAACGGAATAGGCACAGATACGCAGTATTTT.